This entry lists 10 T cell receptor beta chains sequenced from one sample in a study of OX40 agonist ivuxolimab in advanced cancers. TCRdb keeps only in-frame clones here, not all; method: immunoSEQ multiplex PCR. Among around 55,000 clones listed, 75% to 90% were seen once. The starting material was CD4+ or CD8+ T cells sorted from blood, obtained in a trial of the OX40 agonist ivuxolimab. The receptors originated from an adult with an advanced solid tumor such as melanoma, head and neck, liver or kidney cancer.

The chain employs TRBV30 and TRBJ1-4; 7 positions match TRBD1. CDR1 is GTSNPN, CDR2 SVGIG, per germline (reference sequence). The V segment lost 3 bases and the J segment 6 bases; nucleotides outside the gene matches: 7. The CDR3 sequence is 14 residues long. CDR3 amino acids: CAWSSTGWHEKLFF. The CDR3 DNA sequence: TGTGCCTGGAGCTCGACAGGGTGGCATGAAAAACTGTTTTTT.

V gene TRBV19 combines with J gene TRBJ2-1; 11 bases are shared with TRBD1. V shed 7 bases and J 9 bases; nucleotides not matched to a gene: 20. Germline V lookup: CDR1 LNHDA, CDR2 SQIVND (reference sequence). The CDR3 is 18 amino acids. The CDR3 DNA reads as TGTGCCAGTACCATTGCGAATTTTAGGACAGGGGGCCGCGGTGAGCAGTTCTTC. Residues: CASTIANFRTGGRGEQFF. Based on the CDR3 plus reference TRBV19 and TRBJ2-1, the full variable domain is DGGITQSPKYLFRKEGQNVTLSCEQNLNHDAMYWYRQDPGQGLRLIYYSQIVNDFQKGDIAEGYSVSREKKESFPLTVTSAQKNPTAFYLCASTIANFRTGGRGEQFFGPGTRLTVL.

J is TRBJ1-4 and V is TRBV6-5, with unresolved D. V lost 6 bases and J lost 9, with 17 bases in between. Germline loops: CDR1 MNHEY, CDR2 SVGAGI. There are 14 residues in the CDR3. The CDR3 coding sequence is TGTGCCAGCAGCCCAACAACCACCGGGAAAAAACTGTTTTTT. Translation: CASSPTTTGKKLFF.

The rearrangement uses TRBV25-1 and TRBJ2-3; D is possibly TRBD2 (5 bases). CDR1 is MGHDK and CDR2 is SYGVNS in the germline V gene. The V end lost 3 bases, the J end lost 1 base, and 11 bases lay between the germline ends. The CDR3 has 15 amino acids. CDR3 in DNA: TGTGCCAGCAGTGACATGGGAGACGGCACAGATACGCAGTATTTT. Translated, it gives CASSDMGDGTDTQYF.

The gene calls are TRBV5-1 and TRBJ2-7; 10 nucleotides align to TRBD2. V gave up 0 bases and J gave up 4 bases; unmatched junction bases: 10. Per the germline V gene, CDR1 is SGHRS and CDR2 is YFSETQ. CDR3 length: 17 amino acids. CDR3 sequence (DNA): TGCGCCAGCAGCTTGGGAACTAGCGGGATTGGGTGGTACGAGCAGTACTTC. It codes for CASSLGTSGIGWYEQYF.

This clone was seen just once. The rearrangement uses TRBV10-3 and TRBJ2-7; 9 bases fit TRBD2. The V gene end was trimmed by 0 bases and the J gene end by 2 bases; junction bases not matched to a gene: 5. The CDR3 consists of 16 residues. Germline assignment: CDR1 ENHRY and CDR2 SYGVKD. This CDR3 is CAISESLAGLPYEQYF. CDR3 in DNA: TGTGCCATCAGTGAGTCGCTAGCGGGATTACCCTACGAGCAGTACTTC.

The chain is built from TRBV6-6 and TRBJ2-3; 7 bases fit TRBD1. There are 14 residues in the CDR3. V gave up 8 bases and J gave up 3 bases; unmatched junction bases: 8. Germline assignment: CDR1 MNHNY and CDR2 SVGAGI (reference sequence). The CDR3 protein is CASSTGTATDTQYF. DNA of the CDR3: TGTGCCAGCTCGACAGGGACAGCAACAGATACGCAGTATTTT.

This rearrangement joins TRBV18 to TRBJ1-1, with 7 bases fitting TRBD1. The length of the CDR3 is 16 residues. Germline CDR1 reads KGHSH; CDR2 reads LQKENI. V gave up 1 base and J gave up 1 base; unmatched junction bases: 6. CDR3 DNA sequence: TGTGCCAGCTCACCACTCCCACAGGGGACGAACACTGAAGCTTTCTTT. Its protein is CASSPLPQGTNTEAFF. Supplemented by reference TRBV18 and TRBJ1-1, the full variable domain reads NAGVMQNPRHLVRRRGQEARLRCSPMKGHSHVYWYRQLPEEGLKFMVYLQKENIIDESGMPKERFSAEFPKEGPSILRIQQVVRGDSAAYFCASSPLPQGTNTEAFFGQGTRLTVV.

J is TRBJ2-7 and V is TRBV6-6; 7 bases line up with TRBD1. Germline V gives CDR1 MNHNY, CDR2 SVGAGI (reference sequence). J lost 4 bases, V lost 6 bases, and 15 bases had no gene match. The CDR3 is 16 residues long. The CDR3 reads CASSHTPGQRQYEQYF. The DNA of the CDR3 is TGTGCCAGCAGCCATACTCCGGGACAGCGACAATACGAGCAGTACTTC.

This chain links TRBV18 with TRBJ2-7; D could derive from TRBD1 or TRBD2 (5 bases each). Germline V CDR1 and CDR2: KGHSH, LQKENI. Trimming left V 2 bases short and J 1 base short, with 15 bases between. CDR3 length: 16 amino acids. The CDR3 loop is CASSPKRGTISYEQYF. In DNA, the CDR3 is TGTGCCAGCTCACCAAAGAGGGGAACCATTTCCTACGAGCAGTACTTC.